Each of the 2 T cell receptor beta chains below was sequenced from the same sample in a study of cytomegalovirus exposure and HLA in healthy donors. Researchers ran the PCR with 60 Vbeta and 13 Jbeta primers. The method was immunoSEQ multiplex PCR; TCRdb's version includes in-frame clones alone and lacks a portion of them. Here the sample spans about 120,000 clones, 65% to 85% being singletons. The specimen was PBMCs. The receptors were gathered from a woman aged 25 to 39 in good health and CMV-seropositive.

A few counts support this clone. The chain has TRBV4-1 and TRBJ1-3, with D unclear. Trimming removed 3 bases from V and 4 bases from J, with 10 bases in between. This CDR3 is built from 14 residues. Germline CDR1 reads MGHRA; CDR2 reads YSYEKL. In nucleotides, the CDR3 is TGCGCCAGCAGCCACCCCTTTAGAGGAAACACCATATATTTT. It yields the protein CASSHPFRGNTIYF.

This clone has just one count. The genes are TRBV6-5 and TRBJ1-5; D possibly corresponds to TRBD1 (6 bases). V was trimmed by 9 bases and J by 5 bases, leaving 14 bases between them. Germline lookup yields CDR1 MNHEY and CDR2 SVGAGI. This CDR3 has 13 residues. CDR3 sequence reads: CASGPDSDQPQHF. In nucleotides, the CDR3 is TGTGCCAGTGGACCGGACAGCGATCAGCCCCAGCATTTT.